This TCR beta chain was profiled in a study of post-analysis software for immune sequencing data. Across the whole study: There were relapsing-remitting, secondary progressive and progressive-relapsing multiple sclerosis among the disease courses included.

The CDR3 is 15 residues long. Trimming stripped 3 bases from V and 3 bases from J, with 12 bases between. CDR1 and CDR2 from the germline V gene are SGHTA and FQGTGA. In regard to this clonotype: Its antigen is not identified.

Prepared TCR beta cDNA libraries contained unique molecular identifiers. TCRdb reprocessed the PCR reads with MiXCR, giving one entry per CDR3 protein. The table records about 430,000 distinct CDR3 sequences, about 40% of them present only once. Study outcomes and limitations: The five TRBV segments detected at higher frequency in patients than in controls included TRBV5-6, TRBV5-1 and TRBV20-1. Same-batch samples co-clustered strongly by F measure. Comparison with controls showed significantly lower normalized Chao1 diversity in multiple sclerosis patients.

The receptor was isolated from a girl aged 2 to 10 with multiple sclerosis. Sequencing was carried out using blood. The rearrangement joins TRBV7-3 to TRBJ2-1; D perhaps matches TRBD2 (5 bases). CDR3 amino acids: CASSLVSENYNEQFF. CDR3 DNA: TGTGCCAGCAGCTTGGTTAGCGAAAACTACAATGAGCAGTTCTTC.